The 10 T cell receptor beta chains below were found in one sample sequenced in a study of blood T cells in healthy people across ages. A second PCR of about 7 to 12 cycles used a sample-barcoded 5' primer and a J-beta primer mix. MiXCR, applied by TCRdb to the 5' RACE reads, yields one record per CDR3 protein. The sample includes about 730,000 distinct CDR3 sequences, 35% to 45% seen only once; the top ten take roughly 20%. The sequencing input was blood. The receptor set was obtained from a woman in her sixties in good health.

The chain recombines TRBV30 with TRBJ2-5; the match to TRBD1 covers 8 bases. The V segment lost 1 base and the J segment 1 base; nucleotides outside the gene matches: 2. This CDR3 comprises 14 residues. Germline CDR1 and CDR2: GTSNPN and SVGIG (reference sequence). This CDR3 reads CAWSAGQGQETQYF. The CDR3 nucleotides are TGTGCCTGGAGTGCAGGACAGGGCCAAGAGACCCAGTACTTC.

The chain employs TRBV20-1 and TRBJ2-1, with no clear D. The CDR3 covers 14 residues. The ends were cut back, 6 bases at V and 4 bases at J, with 16 bases in the middle. CDR1 is DFQATT, CDR2 SNEGSKA, per germline (reference sequence). This CDR3 reads CSAPALSGYNEQFF. The CDR3 coding sequence is TGCAGTGCCCCCGCCCTGTCCGGTTACAATGAGCAGTTCTTC.

In this sample, this clonotype turned up many times. The V and J genes are TRBV29-1 and TRBJ2-2; D is perhaps TRBD1 (5 bases). This CDR3 spans 12 amino acids. The V end lost 4 bases, the J end lost 7 bases, and 10 bases lay between the germline ends. The germline CDR1 and CDR2 sequences are SQVTM and ANQGSEA. CDR3 nucleotides: TGCAGCGTTGGCCAGGGCCACGGGGAGCTGTTTTTT. Protein sequence: CSVGQGHGELFF.

This clonotype was seen many times. The J gene is TRBJ2-4, the V gene TRBV7-2, with no clear D. Per germline, CDR1 SGHTA and CDR2 FQGNSA. V was trimmed by 1 base and J by 4 bases, leaving 20 bases between them. This CDR3 has 18 residues. CDR3 protein: CASSLVQTQSWQKNIQYF. CDR3 DNA sequence: TGTGCCAGCAGCTTAGTCCAGACCCAATCTTGGCAAAAAAACATTCAGTACTTC.

The chain is built from TRBV12-2 and TRBJ2-5; the listed D gene, TRBD1, was not tested against the DNA. The end of the DNA is better explained by TRBJ2-7, so the J call may be wrong. TRBV12-2 is shown as a pseudogene. The CDR3 totals 17 residues. This chain's CDR3 is CASRWVRTGKTSNEQYF. The CDR3, as DNA: TGTGCAAGTCGCTGGGTCCGGACAGGGAAAACTTCAAACGAGCAGTACTTC.

This clonotype appeared many times. The genes are TRBV7-9 and TRBJ2-5; D may be TRBD1 or TRBD2 (5 bases each). The CDR3 has 13 residues. V shed 3 bases and J shed 1 base, with 6 bases lying between them. Germline assignment: CDR1 SEHNR and CDR2 FQNEAQ (reference sequence). CDR3 protein: CASSFGAQETQYF. The CDR3, as DNA: TGTGCCAGCAGCTTCGGGGCCCAAGAGACCCAGTACTTC.

This clonotype has just a few counts. The chain has TRBV10-3 and TRBJ2-1; D is perhaps TRBD1 or TRBD2 (8 bases each). CDR1 ENHRY and CDR2 SYGVKD come from the germline V gene. Trimming took 5 bases from V and 10 from J, leaving 21 bases between them. The CDR3 consists of 15 residues. The CDR3 here is CAISLPGGGRHEQFF. The CDR3, as DNA: TGTGCCATCAGTCTCCCAGGGGGCGGGAGGCACGAGCAGTTCTTC.

The sample holds many counts of this clonotype. The J gene is TRBJ2-7, the V gene TRBV29-1; D unclear. The V end was cut by 7 bases, the J end by 3 bases, with 10 bases between. Germline V CDR1 and CDR2: SQVTM, ANQGSEA. The length of the CDR3 is 11 residues. CDR3 bases: TGCAGCGGCGGAGATTTCTACGAGCAGTACTTC. Translating gives CSGGDFYEQYF.

The chain couples TRBV20-1 to TRBJ2-3; D is unresolved. V was clipped by 1 base and J by 0 bases, with 14 bases between them. This CDR3 has 16 residues. CDR1 and CDR2 (germline): DFQATT, SNEGSKA (reference sequence). The CDR3 protein is CSARGGTVESTDTQYF. CDR3 nucleotides: TGCAGTGCTAGAGGGGGAACGGTTGAAAGCACAGATACGCAGTATTTT.

This clonotype occurred a few times. J is TRBJ1-6 and V is TRBV9; D may be TRBD1 (5 bases). Germline-derived CDR1 and CDR2 are SGDLS and YYNGEE. CDR3 size: 15 residues. Trimming cost V 4 bases and J 7 bases, with 15 bases left between them. This chain's CDR3 is CASSPGVGDNSPLHF. For the CDR3, the DNA is TGTGCCAGCAGCCCCGGAGTAGGGGACAATTCACCCCTCCACTTT.